This TCR gamma chain was observed in a study of Vδ1+ human thymocytes. The V gene's germline CDR1 is VENAVY and CDR2 YDSYNSRV. The V segment lost 1 base and the J segment 3 bases; nucleotides outside the gene matches: 5. CDR3 length equals 15 residues. General study results and limits: Unlike peripheral blood Vdelta1+ controls, thymic delta-chain sequences included approximately 20% Vdelta2 and few Vdelta3. Thymic TRG and TRD repertoires appeared highly polyclonal. Donors shared many TRG clonotypes but few TRD clonotypes.

Remarks on this clone: Its antigen is undetermined. Other DNA variants within this sample encode the same CDR3.

After alphabeta T cell depletion, CD3+ Vdelta1+ Vdelta2- thymocytes were sorted. Vdelta1+ thymocyte sorts reached between about 97% and 99.6% purity. Sequences come from RNA converted to cDNA by reverse transcription. Pooled V-gene forward primers with one constant-region reverse primer generated the CDR3 amplicons by multiplex PCR. TCRdb re-called the multiplex PCR reads with CATT. Among about 36,000 gamma-chain clones, roughly a fifth were seen once, and the ten largest hold about 2%. J is TRGJP2 and V is TRGV8. The specimen sequenced was Vdelta1+ gamma-delta thymocytes from the thymus. Subset defined: FACS-sorted CD3+ TCRalphabeta- TCRVdelta1+ TCRVdelta2- thymocytes. This TCR was sampled from a girl in the first two years of life who had congenital heart surgery. CDR3 region: CATWDRVGSDWIKTF. The CDR3 DNA reads as TGTGCCACCTGGGATAGAGTGGGTAGTGATTGGATCAAGACGTTT.